Sequencing of this T cell receptor (beta chain) was carried out in a study of shared clonotypes between healthy human individuals. Generated by immunoSEQ multiplex PCR, the TCRdb table keeps only in-frame clones and is missing some. The sample has about 470,000 clones; around 79% are singletons. This CDR3 region has 12 residues. Germline values: CDR1 SGHRS, CDR2 YFSETQ. Trimming shortened V by 4 bases and J by 2 bases, and 7 bases separated the two germline ends. Sample: PBMCs. This chain uses TRBV5-1 with TRBJ2-7; no clear D gene. This TCR was recovered from a middle-aged woman in good health. Some clones in this sample may be carry-over from other donors' samples. CDR3 bases: TGCGCCAGCAGCCAGGACCCCTACGAGCAGTACTTC. It codes for CASSQDPYEQYF.